A single sample is the source of the 17 T cell receptor beta chains below, sequenced in a study of blood T cell repertoires in COVID-19. Profiled with immunoSEQ multiplex PCR; TCRdb holds only in-frame clones, not every one. The sample records under 450,000 clones, 91% being singletons. Sequenced input: PBMCs or T cells enriched from blood (not recorded which). The receptors come from a woman in her thirties or forties who had been exposed to COVID-19.

The CDR3 sequence is CASSYRGYNTEAFF. DNA for the CDR3: TGTGCCAGCAGTTACCGAGGGTACAACACTGAAGCTTTCTTT. The V and J genes are TRBV6-5 and TRBJ1-1; no firm D call. This CDR3 comprises 14 residues. CDR1 MNHEY and CDR2 SVGAGI come from the germline V gene. The V gene lost 2 bases and the J gene lost 2 bases, with 9 bases spanning the gap.

The chain has TRBV5-1 and TRBJ1-2, with D possibly matching TRBD1 (6 bases). Per the germline V gene, CDR1 is SGHRS and CDR2 is YFSETQ. The CDR3 runs to 14 residues. Between the trimmed V and J ends, which lost 2 bases and 2 bases, there was a span of 10 bases. CDR3 in amino acids: CASSFSGGNYGYTF. The DNA for the CDR3 is TGCGCCAGCAGCTTCTCGGGGGGCAACTATGGCTACACCTTC.

This chain uses TRBV14 with TRBJ2-5; D perhaps matches TRBD1 (6 bases). This CDR3 comprises 14 residues. Germline-derived CDR1 and CDR2 are SGHDN and FVKESK. V dropped 1 base and J dropped 7 bases, with 13 bases sitting between them. Here the CDR3 reads CASSQVQIRGTQYF. In DNA form, the CDR3 reads TGTGCCAGCAGCCAAGTCCAAATCAGGGGGACCCAGTACTTC.

The chain carries TRBV2 and TRBJ1-5, with 8 bases identical to TRBD1. J was trimmed by 9 bases and V by 10 bases; bases with no gene match: 14. Per the germline V gene, CDR1 is SNHLY and CDR2 is FYNNEI. The CDR3 loop spans 14 amino acids. The CDR3, as DNA: TGTGCCACCCGCCGGGACAGGAACGAGGGGCCCCAGCATTTT. This sequence encodes CATRRDRNEGPQHF.

This clone was seen just once. V gene TRBV4-3 combines with J gene TRBJ1-2; 10 bases align to TRBD1. The CDR3 consists of 15 residues. Trimming took 0 bases from V and 6 from J; bases not matched to a gene: 4. CDR1 and CDR2 (germline): LGHNA, YSLEER. In DNA, the CDR3 is TGCGCCAGCAGCCAAGAGGGACAGGGGATCGATGGCTACACCTTC. Translation gives CASSQEGQGIDGYTF.

The chain carries TRBV28 and TRBJ1-2; unclear D gene. Deletions cut 5 bases from V and 4 bases from J, with 23 bases between. CDR3 length: 17 residues. Germline V gene sequence: CDR1 MDHEN, CDR2 SYDVKM. In nucleotides, the CDR3 is TGTGCCAGCAGTGCATCCCGCTGGGAGCCGAATTCCTATGGCTACACCTTC. Protein sequence: CASSASRWEPNSYGYTF.

The chain employs TRBV5-1 and TRBJ2-5, with no clear D. The CDR3 runs 12 residues. Germline lookup yields CDR1 SGHRS and CDR2 YFSETQ. The V and J ends lost 7 bases and 3 bases respectively, with 10 bases between them. The CDR3 nucleotides read TGCGCCAGCGCGGTTGGCGAAGAGACCCAGTACTTC. It is translated as CASAVGEETQYF.

The chain is built from TRBV13 and TRBJ2-7; TRBD2 is a possible D gene (6 bases). CDR1 PRHDT and CDR2 FYEKMQ come from the germline V gene (reference sequence). The CDR3 consists of 14 residues. Trimming removed 5 bases from V and 10 bases from J, with 21 bases in between. The CDR3 here is CASSPRLDLRLQYF. Here the CDR3 DNA reads TGTGCCAGCAGCCCGAGACTAGATCTTCGCTTACAGTACTTC.

The chain joins TRBV6-6 to TRBJ1-4, with D perhaps TRBD1 (5 bases). CDR3 size: 16 residues. The germline V gene encodes CDR1 MNHNY and CDR2 SVGAGI (reference sequence). The V end lost 5 bases, the J end lost 0 bases, and 13 bases lay between the germline ends. This chain's CDR3 is CASSPHRKATNEKLFF. As DNA, the CDR3 is TGTGCCAGCAGTCCGCACAGGAAGGCAACTAATGAAAAACTGTTTTTT.

The gene calls are TRBV12-3 or TRBV12-4 and TRBJ1-3, with D unclear. V lost 3 bases, J lost 2 bases, and 5 bases lay in between. The CDR3 has 13 residues. The CDR3 region is CASSFSTGNTIYF. DNA for the CDR3: TGTGCCAGCAGTTTTTCTACTGGAAACACCATATATTTT.

The CDR3 DNA reads as TGCGCCAGCAGCTGGGGGAGGGACACTGGCTACACCTTC. Its protein is CASSWGRDTGYTF. The chain is built from TRBV5-1 and TRBJ1-2, with D perhaps TRBD1 (6 bases). Trimming shortened V by 3 bases and J by 7 bases, and 13 bases separated the two germline ends. The V gene's germline CDR1 is SGHRS and CDR2 YFSETQ. The CDR3 length is 13 residues.

This clone was seen only once. J is TRBJ1-1 and V is TRBV6-2 or TRBV6-3; D is perhaps TRBD1 (6 bases). The CDR3 has 13 amino acids. V shed 0 bases and J shed 11 bases, with 13 bases lying between them. CDR1 is MNHEY, CDR2 SVGEGT, per germline. CDR3 in DNA: TGTGCCAGCAGTTACTCAACAGGGCCAGAGGCTTTCTTT. Amino acids: CASSYSTGPEAFF.

This rearrangement joins TRBV3-1 (or the pseudogene TRBV3-2) to TRBJ1-2; D possibly corresponds to TRBD1 (6 bases). The V end lost 4 bases, the J end lost 2 bases, and 17 bases lay between the germline ends. From germline, CDR1 is LGHDT and CDR2 YNNKEL (reference sequence). This CDR3 has 16 amino acids. The CDR3 sequence: CASSPYNRASNYGYTF. The CDR3 DNA reads TGTGCCAGCAGCCCATATAACAGGGCTTCCAACTATGGCTACACCTTC.

This clone was seen a few times. The chain links TRBV7-8 to TRBJ1-3; perhaps TRBD1 as D (6 bases). The CDR3 totals 13 residues. Germline V gene lookup returns CDR1 SGHVS and CDR2 FQNEAQ. V dropped 6 bases and J dropped 4 bases, with 10 bases sitting between them. The CDR3 bases are TGTGCCAGCAGTAACGGACAGGGAAACACCATATATTTT. It is translated as CASSNGQGNTIYF.

Only a few counts were recorded for this clone. V and J are TRBV4-1 and TRBJ1-3, with 8 nucleotides matching TRBD1. The ends lost 3 bases at V and 4 bases at J; junction bases unmatched: 8. Germline V gives CDR1 MGHRA, CDR2 YSYEKL. The CDR3 is 16 amino acids. The DNA for the CDR3 is TGCGCCAGCAGCCACCGACAGGGGACGCAGGGAAACACCATATATTTT. It codes for CASSHRQGTQGNTIYF.

This clone has a handful of counts. The DNA for the CDR3 is TGTGCCAGCAGTCCATCCGGGGGAGAGCAGTACTTC. Amino acid sequence: CASSPSGGEQYF. The V gene is TRBV3-1 (or the pseudogene TRBV3-2), the J gene TRBJ2-7, with D perhaps TRBD2 (6 bases). V gave up 6 bases and J gave up 7 bases, with 13 bases separating them. Per the germline V gene, CDR1 is LGHDT and CDR2 is YNNKEL (reference sequence). The CDR3 totals 12 residues.

The CDR3 protein is CASSYWTGDEAFF. The DNA of the CDR3 is TGTGCCAGCAGTTACTGGACAGGCGATGAAGCTTTCTTT. The chain has TRBV6-9 and TRBJ1-1; TRBD1 matches at 7 bases. J gave up 7 bases and V 3 bases, and 5 bases lay outside the gene matches. Germline loops: CDR1 MNHGY, CDR2 SVAAGI. This CDR3 is 13 amino acids long.